This note documents a single TCR beta chain sequence. Its target is not known. This record comes from a study of response to subunit inactivated influenza vaccine. The study, taken as a whole, reports: Every seasonal influenza vaccination brings in few new T cells, the authors suggested.

TCRdb reprocessed the RT-PCR reads via MiXCR and lists one record per CDR3 protein. The sample carries about half a million distinct CDR3 sequences, around 9.9% recorded once. The CDR3 sequence is 16 residues long. Trimming pared 4 bases from V and 4 bases from J, leaving 19 bases between. The specimen was PBMCs from blood, collected roughly 6 weeks after vaccination. The genes are TRBV12-3 or TRBV12-4 and TRBJ1-1; a possible D gene is TRBD1 (5 bases). This TCR derives from a man aged 50-60 years who received an inactivated influenza vaccine. The CDR3 sequence is CASSSTGTRAATEAFF. The DNA of the CDR3 is TGTGCCAGCAGTTCAACAGGAACCAGGGCGGCCACTGAAGCTTTCTTT.